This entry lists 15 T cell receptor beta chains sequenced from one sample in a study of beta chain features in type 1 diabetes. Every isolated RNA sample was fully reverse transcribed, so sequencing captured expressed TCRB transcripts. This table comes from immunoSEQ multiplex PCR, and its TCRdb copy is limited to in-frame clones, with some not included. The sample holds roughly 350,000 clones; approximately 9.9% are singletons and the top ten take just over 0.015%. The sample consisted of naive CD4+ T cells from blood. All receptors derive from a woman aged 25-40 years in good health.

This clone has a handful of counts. The CDR3 protein is CASSATTGAGYTF. CDR3 sequence (DNA): TGTGCCAGCAGCGCTACAACAGGGGCTGGCTACACCTTC. This chain uses TRBV9 with TRBJ1-2, with 7 bases fitting TRBD1. Trimming removed 3 bases from V and 7 bases from J; junction bases left unmatched: 6. There are 13 residues in the CDR3. Germline V gene sequence: CDR1 SGDLS, CDR2 YYNGEE.

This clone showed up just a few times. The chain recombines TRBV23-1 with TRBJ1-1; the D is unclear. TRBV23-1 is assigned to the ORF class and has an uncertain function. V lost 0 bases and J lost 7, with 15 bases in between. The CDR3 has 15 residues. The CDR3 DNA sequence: TGCGCCAGCAGTCAATCTTCAGCCAAGACAAATGAAGCTTTCTTT. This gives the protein CASSQSSAKTNEAFF.

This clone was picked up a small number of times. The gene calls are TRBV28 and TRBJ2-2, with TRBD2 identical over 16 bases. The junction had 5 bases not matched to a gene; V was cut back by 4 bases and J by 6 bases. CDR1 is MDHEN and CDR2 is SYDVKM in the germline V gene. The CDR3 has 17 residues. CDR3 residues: CASSSSGLAGGSGELFF. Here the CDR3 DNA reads TGTGCCAGCAGTTCCTCGGGACTAGCGGGAGGGTCCGGGGAGCTGTTTTTT.

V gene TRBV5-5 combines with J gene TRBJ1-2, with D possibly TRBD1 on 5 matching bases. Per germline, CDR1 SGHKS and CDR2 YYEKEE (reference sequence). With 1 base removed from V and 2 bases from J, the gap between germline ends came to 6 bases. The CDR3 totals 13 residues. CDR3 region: CASSLRGNYGYTF. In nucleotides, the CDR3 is TGTGCCAGCAGCTTGAGGGGAAACTATGGCTACACCTTC.

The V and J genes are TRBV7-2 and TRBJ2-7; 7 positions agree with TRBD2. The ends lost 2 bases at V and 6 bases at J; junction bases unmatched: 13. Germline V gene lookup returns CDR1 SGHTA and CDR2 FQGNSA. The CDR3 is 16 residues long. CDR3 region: CASSLRVGTGGGEQYF. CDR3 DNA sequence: TGTGCCAGCAGCTTACGGGTCGGTACAGGCGGGGGCGAGCAGTACTTC.

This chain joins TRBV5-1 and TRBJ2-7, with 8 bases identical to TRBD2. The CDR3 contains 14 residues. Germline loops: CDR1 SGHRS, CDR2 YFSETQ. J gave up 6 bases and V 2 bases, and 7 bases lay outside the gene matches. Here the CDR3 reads CASSFHREGGEQYF. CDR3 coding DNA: TGCGCCAGCAGCTTTCACCGGGAGGGCGGCGAGCAGTACTTC.

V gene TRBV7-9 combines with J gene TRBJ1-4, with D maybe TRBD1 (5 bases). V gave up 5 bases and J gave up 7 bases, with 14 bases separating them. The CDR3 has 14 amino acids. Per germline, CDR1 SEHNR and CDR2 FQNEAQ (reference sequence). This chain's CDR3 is CASSAGQGGEKLFF. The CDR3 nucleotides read TGTGCCAGCAGCGCGGGGCAGGGAGGTGAAAAACTGTTTTTT.

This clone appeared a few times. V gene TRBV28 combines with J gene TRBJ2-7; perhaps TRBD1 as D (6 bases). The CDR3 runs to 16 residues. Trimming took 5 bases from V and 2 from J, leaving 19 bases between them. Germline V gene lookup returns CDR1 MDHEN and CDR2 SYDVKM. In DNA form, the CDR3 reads TGTGCCAGCAGTCCCGCCGGGACAAACCCCGCCTACGAGCAGTACTTC. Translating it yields CASSPAGTNPAYEQYF.

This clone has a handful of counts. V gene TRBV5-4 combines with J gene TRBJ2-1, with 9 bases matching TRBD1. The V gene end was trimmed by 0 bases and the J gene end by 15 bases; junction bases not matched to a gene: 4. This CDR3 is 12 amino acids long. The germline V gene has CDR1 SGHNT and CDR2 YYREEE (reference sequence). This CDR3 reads CASSLDRGRGFF. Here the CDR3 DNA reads TGTGCCAGCAGCTTGGACAGGGGGCGAGGGTTCTTC.

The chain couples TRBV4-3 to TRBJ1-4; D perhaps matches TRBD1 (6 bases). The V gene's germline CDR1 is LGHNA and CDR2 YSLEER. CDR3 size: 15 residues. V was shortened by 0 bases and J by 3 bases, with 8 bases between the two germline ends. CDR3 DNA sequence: TGCGCCAGCAGCCAAGATCCAGGGGCTAATGAAAAACTGTTTTTT. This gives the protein CASSQDPGANEKLFF.

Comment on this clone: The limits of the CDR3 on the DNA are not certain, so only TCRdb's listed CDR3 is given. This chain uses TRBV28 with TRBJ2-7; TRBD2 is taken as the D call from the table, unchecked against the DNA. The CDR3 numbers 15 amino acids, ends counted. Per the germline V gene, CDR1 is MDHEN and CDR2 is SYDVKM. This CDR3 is CASSTSGLAGSEQYF.

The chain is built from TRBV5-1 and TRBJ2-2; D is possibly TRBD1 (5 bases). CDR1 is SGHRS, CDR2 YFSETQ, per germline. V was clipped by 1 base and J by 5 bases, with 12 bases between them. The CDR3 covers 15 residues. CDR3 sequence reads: CASSLNTGQTGELFF. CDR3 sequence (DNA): TGCGCCAGCAGCTTGAATACAGGACAAACCGGGGAGCTGTTTTTT.

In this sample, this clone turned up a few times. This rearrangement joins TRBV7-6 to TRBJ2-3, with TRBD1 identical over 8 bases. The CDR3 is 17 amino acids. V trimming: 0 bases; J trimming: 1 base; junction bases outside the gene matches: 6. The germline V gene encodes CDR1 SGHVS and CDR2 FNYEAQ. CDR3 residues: CASSLALHRGGTDTQYF. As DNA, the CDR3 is TGTGCCAGCAGCTTAGCCCTCCACAGGGGGGGCACAGATACGCAGTATTTT.

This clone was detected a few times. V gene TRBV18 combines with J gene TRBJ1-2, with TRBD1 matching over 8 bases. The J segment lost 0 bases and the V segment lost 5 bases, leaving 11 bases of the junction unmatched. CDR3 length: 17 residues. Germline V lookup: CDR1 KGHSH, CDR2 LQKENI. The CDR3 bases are TGTGCCAGCTCATCTCTTGGACAGGGCAAGACTAACTATGGCTACACCTTC. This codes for CASSSLGQGKTNYGYTF.

The CDR3 reads CASSGDSYNEQFF. As DNA, the CDR3 is TGTGCCAGCAGTGGCGACAGTTACAATGAGCAGTTCTTC. The rearrangement uses TRBV2 and TRBJ2-1, with D maybe TRBD1 (5 bases). The CDR3 totals 13 residues. Per the germline V gene, CDR1 is SNHLY and CDR2 is FYNNEI. The V and J ends lost 4 bases and 4 bases respectively, with 8 bases between them.